This T cell receptor beta chain was sequenced during a study of shared clonotypes between healthy human individuals. The protocol was immunoSEQ multiplex PCR, while the TCRdb copy is restricted to in-frame clones and leaves out a portion. Here the sample spans about 1.5 million clones, approximately 98% being singletons. Sequencing was done on a sample of naive CD4+ T cells sorted from blood. Subset in this sample: CD45RA+ positively selected. The source of this sequence is a man aged 30 to 45 in good health.

The chain's CDR3 is CASSIVGGVSYEQYF. The DNA for the CDR3 is TGTGCCAGTAGTATAGTTGGAGGGGTCTCCTACGAGCAGTACTTC. The chain is built from TRBV19 and TRBJ2-7, with a tentative D call TRBD2 (6 bases). The CDR3 runs 15 residues. Trimming stripped 1 base from V and 0 bases from J, with 10 bases between. Germline V gives CDR1 LNHDA, CDR2 SQIVND (reference sequence).